This entry concerns a single TCR beta chain. It was the approximately 120-subject validation cohort, separate from the roughly 700-subject first cohort, to which the donors belonged. The sample comes from a study of cytomegalovirus exposure and HLA in healthy donors. Data came from immunoSEQ multiplex PCR; TCRdb stores just in-frame clones and leaves some out. The repertoire holds approximately 71,000 clones, with approximately 90% as singletons. CDR3 size: 18 residues. Germline loops: CDR1 SGHDN, CDR2 FVKESK. The V end was cut by 0 bases, the J end by 2 bases, with 19 bases between. This receptor was identified in a man aged 18-30 years in good health and CMV-seronegative. This sequence joins TRBV14 and TRBJ1-1; D possibly corresponds to TRBD1 (6 bases). Sequencing was performed on PBMCs. The CDR3 DNA sequence: TGTGCCAGCAGCCAAGATCCCGGGCCAGGGGAAGGAAACACTGAAGCTTTCTTT. Encoded protein: CASSQDPGPGEGNTEAFF.